A selection of T cell receptor beta chains follows, all from one sample in a study of response to subunit inactivated influenza vaccine. From the RT-PCR reads, TCRdb called clonotypes with MiXCR, one entry per CDR3 protein. The repertoire holds 500,000 to 550,000 distinct CDR3 sequences, with less than 8% as singletons. The sample here was PBMCs from blood, taken around 2 years after vaccination. The receptors originated from a man aged 50 to 75 who received an inactivated influenza vaccine. CDR3s leave out the opening cysteine and the closing phenylalanine or tryptophan. A D gene is named only where the DNA matches it firmly. A row's size may be missing; if present it is once, few, many or a size class.

CDR3aa | v_gene | d_gene | abundance | j_gene
ASSPGYGSPLH | TRBV5-1 | - | many | TRBJ1-6
ASSFEGRNRQPQH | TRBV12-3/TRBV12-4 | - | few | TRBJ1-5
SASRQGINYNEQF | TRBV20-1 | TRBD1 | many | TRBJ2-1
ASSFVAGESYEQY | TRBV5-1 | TRBD2 | few | TRBJ2-7
ASSLGGVFEQY | TRBV28 | - | - | TRBJ2-7
SANDKPEEQY | TRBV20-1 | - | many | TRBJ2-7
ASSKQQGANYGYT | TRBV7-2 | TRBD1 | - | TRBJ1-2
ASRWRGQTGELF | TRBV28 | - | many | TRBJ2-2
ASRYPRDGYYEQY | TRBV6-5 | - | many | TRBJ2-7
ASSHPRGTLASYEQY | TRBV4-1 | - | many | TRBJ2-7
ASSASGRPYEQY | TRBV9 | TRBD2 | - | TRBJ2-7
ASSLVAMNTEAF | TRBV7-2 | - | few | TRBJ1-1
ASSLARVGNEQF | TRBV7-2 | - | many | TRBJ2-1
ASSKPGRSPEAF | TRBV6-1 | - | - | TRBJ1-1
ASSQDGLGRSYNEQF | TRBV4-3 | TRBD2 | - | TRBJ2-1
ASSADTGVGEAF | TRBV7-9 | TRBD1 | - | TRBJ1-1
ASSQSGDGYT | TRBV16 | - | few | TRBJ1-2
ASSPRPYTNTGELF | TRBV11-2 | - | few | TRBJ2-2
ASSENSPSGEKLF | TRBV7-9 | - | few | TRBJ1-4
ASSPHGQRVPNTEAF | TRBV3-1 | - | - | TRBJ1-1
ASSVSGEIYEQF | TRBV2 | - | many | TRBJ2-1
ASSEYGMDTQY | TRBV2 | - | many | TRBJ2-3
ASTQTGGIEKLF | TRBV6-1 | TRBD1 | few | TRBJ1-4
ASSSGTGGGTEAF | TRBV7-9 | TRBD1 | few | TRBJ1-1
SARDFPGGNNQPQH | TRBV20-1 | TRBD1 | few | TRBJ1-5
SWGGGPGSYEQY | TRBV20-1 | TRBD2 | - | TRBJ2-7
AMGDANTGELF | TRBV10-3 | - | many | TRBJ2-2
ASSLGGSRDEQY | TRBV28 | TRBD2 | - | TRBJ2-7
ASSLAPRGETQY | TRBV12-3/TRBV12-4 | - | many | TRBJ2-5
SAQGLAGTYEQY | TRBV20-1 | TRBD2 | - | TRBJ2-7
ASSRTPLNTEAF | TRBV11-2 | - | medium-sized | TRBJ1-1
ASSVLAGGTGELF | TRBV7-3 | TRBD2 | many | TRBJ2-2
ASSLNSGASSTDTQY | TRBV7-6 | - | - | TRBJ2-3
ASSQLLAGAGELF | TRBV4-2 | TRBD2 | - | TRBJ2-2
ASSPLTLGSSYEQY | TRBV12-3/TRBV12-4 | - | - | TRBJ2-7
ASRTLAGAAYEQY | TRBV7-2 | TRBD2 | many | TRBJ2-7
ASGPRISCITNYGYT | TRBV5-6 | - | - | TRBJ1-2
ASSLGQGLQETQY | TRBV5-1 | - | - | TRBJ2-5
ASGEGVNTDTQY | TRBV11-2 | - | many | TRBJ2-3
ASSLAPGLAGGPPDTQY | TRBV5-8 | TRBD2 | - | TRBJ2-3
SAIGQYFTNYGYT | TRBV20-1 | - | - | TRBJ1-2
ASSHSTDSGNTIY | TRBV12-3/TRBV12-4 | - | many | TRBJ1-3
ASSLGGSKAF | TRBV11-2 | - | few | TRBJ1-1
ASSWSNQETQY | TRBV6-2/TRBV6-3 | - | many | TRBJ2-5
ASSWLTSGGNTDTQY | TRBV5-1 | TRBD2 | - | TRBJ2-3
ASSQAQGYEQY | TRBV4-3 | - | many | TRBJ2-7
SAKGGTGEETQY | TRBV29-1 | TRBD1 | - | TRBJ2-5
ATSRDVPTADTQY | TRBV15 | - | once | TRBJ2-3
ATSSIQPQGTDTQY | TRBV15 | - | many | TRBJ2-3
ASLPDFSSTDTQY | TRBV10-2 | - | many | TRBJ2-3
ASSSTLGRAGSPLH | TRBV12-3/TRBV12-4 | - | few | TRBJ1-6
ASSRFRDRGYEQY | TRBV7-2 | TRBD1 | many | TRBJ2-7
ASSESIAGSSYEQY | TRBV10-1 | TRBD2 | - | TRBJ2-7
ASSVNSNYEQY | TRBV9 | - | - | TRBJ2-7
ASSQAFGGSSYNEQF | TRBV4-1 | TRBD2 | many | TRBJ2-1
SARASEQPVTEAF | TRBV20-1 | - | - | TRBJ1-1